These 10 T cell receptor beta chains were sequenced from one sample in a study of cytomegalovirus exposure and HLA in healthy donors. 60 Vbeta and 13 Jbeta primers were used in PCR. The table came from immunoSEQ multiplex PCR; TCRdb's copy has only in-frame clones and leaves some out. The sample yields around 110,000 clones, roughly three fifths seen once. Sequences were obtained from PBMCs. The origin of the receptors is a woman between 35 and 50 years old in good health and CMV-seropositive.

The V and J genes are TRBV21-1 and TRBJ2-5; TRBD1 reflects the table's D call only, with no check against the DNA. TRBV21-1 is noted as a pseudogene. The CDR3 has 18 amino acids. The CDR3 nucleotides are TGTGCCAGCAGCAAAGCTCCCGGGACAGGGGATCGTTTGGAGACCCAGTACTTC. Translating gives CASSKAPGTGDRLETQYF.

The rearrangement uses TRBV5-4 and TRBJ2-1; D is perhaps TRBD2 (5 bases). Looked up from germline, CDR1 is SGHNT and CDR2 is YYREEE (reference sequence). V was clipped by 4 bases and J by 4 bases, with 18 bases between them. This CDR3 contains 16 residues. DNA of the CDR3: TGTGCCAGCAGCCTTCCGGGAACCCCTTTATACAATGAGCAGTTCTTC. The encoded protein is CASSLPGTPLYNEQFF.

V and J are TRBV5-4 and TRBJ1-2; 7 bases are a match to TRBD1. Looked up from germline, CDR1 is SGHNT and CDR2 is YYREEE (reference sequence). Losses at the gene ends were 4 bases for V and 4 bases for J; bases not matched to a gene: 10. This CDR3 region has 15 residues. The DNA of the CDR3 is TGTGCCAGCAGCCTGGGACAGCCCCTTATCTATGGCTACACCTTC. It specifies CASSLGQPLIYGYTF.

CDR3 nucleotides: TGTGCCAGCAGCTTAGGCGGCTCCTACAATGAGCAGTTCTTC. Translating gives CASSLGGSYNEQFF. The chain links TRBV7-8 to TRBJ2-1; no clear D. Trimming pared 1 base from V and 0 bases from J, leaving 4 bases between. This CDR3 comprises 14 residues. In germline, CDR1 is SGHVS, CDR2 FQNEAQ.

The chain employs TRBV5-1 and TRBJ2-3, with 8 bases aligning to TRBD2. Trimming cost V 4 bases and J 1 base; bases outside gene matches: 8. This CDR3 region has 16 residues. CDR1 SGHRS and CDR2 YFSETQ come from the germline V gene. The DNA for the CDR3 is TGCGCCAGCAGCCCGGGAGGCGGGGGGCGCACAGATACGCAGTATTTT. Its protein product is CASSPGGGGRTDTQYF.

This chain links TRBV6-6 with TRBJ2-1; maybe TRBD1 (6 bases). V was cut by 5 bases and J by 15 bases, with 14 bases left in between. CDR1 MNHNY and CDR2 SVGAGI come from the germline V gene (reference sequence). The CDR3 spans 11 residues. The CDR3, as DNA: TGTGCCAGCAGTGTTCAGGGGTCGGGGTTCTTC. It yields the protein CASSVQGSGFF.

This chain's CDR3 is CASSPRTGEKLFF. The CDR3 region has the DNA TGTGCCAGCAGTCCGCGGACAGGTGAAAAACTGTTTTTT. The chain has TRBV27 and TRBJ1-4; 7 bases agree with TRBD1. From germline, CDR1 is MNHEY and CDR2 SMNVEV (reference sequence). The CDR3 is 13 residues long. Trimming cost V 5 bases and J 7 bases; bases outside gene matches: 4.

In its sample, this clone was seen a few times. The V call is TRBV9, the J call TRBJ2-3; D might be TRBD2 (6 bases). The CDR3 is made up of 15 amino acids. Deletions cut 8 bases from V and 3 bases from J, with 19 bases between. In germline, CDR1 is SGDLS, CDR2 YYNGEE. The CDR3: CASNGASVETDTQYF. The DNA for the CDR3 is TGTGCCAGTAATGGGGCTAGCGTTGAAACAGATACGCAGTATTTT.

V gene TRBV7-6 combines with J gene TRBJ2-7, with 14 bases that match TRBD2. Unmatched junction bases numbered 3, after V lost 1 base and J lost 4 bases. The V gene's germline CDR1 is SGHVS and CDR2 FNYEAQ. The CDR3 runs to 16 residues. CDR3 coding DNA: TGTGCCAGCAGCTTAGGGACTAGCGGGAGGATGTACGAGCAGTACTTC. Translated: CASSLGTSGRMYEQYF.

This chain uses TRBV6-5 with TRBJ1-1, with 7 bases lining up with TRBD1. The CDR3 consists of 14 residues. Germline CDR1 reads MNHEY; CDR2 reads SVGAGI. After removal of 7 bases from V and 1 base from J, the junction contained 6 bases not matched to a gene. In DNA form, the CDR3 reads TGTGCCAGCAATACCGGGACAGAGAACACTGAAGCTTTCTTT. Its protein product is CASNTGTENTEAFF.